The 32 T cell receptor beta chains in this list originate from one sample, sequenced in a study of T cells in Graves' hyperthyroidism and ophthalmopathy. Template material for amplifying TCR beta CDR3 regions consisted of RNA transcripts. In the first-round RT-PCR of the TCR CDR3, the HTBI primer set was used. TCRdb itself ran the multiplex PCR reads through MiXCR, one entry per CDR3 protein. The sample contains 700,000 or so distinct CDR3 sequences, around 15% of which appear only once. Sample: blood. The receptors come from a woman aged 50 to 60 with Graves' ophthalmopathy.

This clonotype was observed at least ten times. This chain connects TRBV7-2 to TRBJ1-1, with a weak D call TRBD1 (6 bases). Trimming stripped 3 bases from V and 6 bases from J, with 8 bases between. The V gene's germline CDR1 is SGHTA and CDR2 FQGNSA. The CDR3 covers 12 residues. DNA for the CDR3: TGTGCCAGCAGCTTCGGGGGCTCTGAAGCTTTCTTT. Translation: CASSFGGSEAFF. The full variable domain, with the rest looked up from reference TRBV7-2 and TRBJ1-1, is GAGVSQSPSNKVTEKGKDVELRCDPISGHTALYWYRQSLGQGLEFLIYFQGNSAPDKSGLPSDRFSAERTGGSVSTLTIQRTQQEDSAVYLCASSFGGSEAFFGQGTRLTVV.

The CDR3 region has the DNA TGTGCCAGCAGCTTAATAGCGGGAGTCAATGAGCAGTTCTTC. It is translated as CASSLIAGVNEQFF. The V and J genes are TRBV7-9 and TRBJ2-1; 9 nucleotides match TRBD2. Germline V gives CDR1 SEHNR, CDR2 FQNEAQ (reference sequence). This CDR3 comprises 14 residues. V shed 2 bases and J 6 bases; nucleotides not matched to a gene: 2. The variable domain in full, with the rest retrieved from reference TRBV7-9 and TRBJ2-1, is DTGVSQNPRHKITKRGQNVTFRCDPISEHNRLYWYRQTLGQGPEFLTYFQNEAQLEKSRLLSDRFSAERPKGSFSTLEIQRTEQGDSAMYLCASSLIAGVNEQFFGPGTRLTVL.

This clonotype was observed a few times. The chain couples TRBV15 to TRBJ2-3, with D tentatively TRBD2 (5 bases). CDR1 and CDR2 from the germline V gene are LNHNV and YYDKDF (reference sequence). This CDR3 comprises 16 residues. The V end lost 0 bases, the J end lost 5 bases, and 15 bases lay between the germline ends. CDR3: CATSRDGLVAIDTQYF. In nucleotides, the CDR3 is TGTGCCACCAGCAGAGATGGGTTGGTAGCGATAGATACGCAGTATTTT.

This rearrangement joins TRBV20-1 to TRBJ2-7, with no clear D. Germline V lookup: CDR1 DFQATT, CDR2 SNEGSKA (reference sequence). V was cut by 1 base and J by 3 bases, with 22 bases left in between. This CDR3 has 17 residues. The CDR3 DNA is TGCAGTGCTAGAGCCCCTCCTCCCAACTTTTTGAACTACGAGCAGTACTTC. It codes for CSARAPPPNFLNYEQYF.

This clonotype has just a few counts. V and J are TRBV20-1 and TRBJ2-1; 7 nucleotides match TRBD2. The germline V gene has CDR1 DFQATT and CDR2 SNEGSKA (reference sequence). V lost 5 bases to trimming and J lost 6 bases; unmatched junction nucleotides: 16. The CDR3 has 16 amino acids. The CDR3: CSAVGGGEFLGNEQFF. As DNA, the CDR3 is TGCAGTGCTGTTGGGGGAGGGGAGTTTTTAGGCAATGAGCAGTTCTTC.

This clonotype occurred many times. CDR3 amino acids: CASSLRSTLSEQYF. In DNA, the CDR3 is TGCGCCAGCAGCTTGCGCAGCACCCTGAGCGAGCAGTACTTC. The chain uses TRBV5-1 and TRBJ2-7; D not certain. This CDR3 region has 14 residues. V was pared by 1 base and J by 6 bases, with 14 bases between. Germline V gene sequence: CDR1 SGHRS, CDR2 YFSETQ.

This clonotype has at least ten counts. The CDR3 spells CASSGEGVETQYF. CDR3 coding DNA: TGTGCCAGCAGTGGGGAAGGGGTTGAGACCCAGTACTTC. The rearrangement joins TRBV2 to TRBJ2-5; tentative D call: TRBD1 (5 bases). Germline CDR1 SNHLY, CDR2 FYNNEI. The V gene lost 4 bases and the J gene lost 5 bases, with 11 bases spanning the gap. This CDR3 contains 13 residues.

Note on this clonotype: Possible read error: a much larger clone is one base away. V gene TRBV2 combines with J gene TRBJ2-7; 9 bases agree with TRBD1. The CDR3 length is 15 residues. Germline assignment: CDR1 SNHLY and CDR2 FYNNEI. CDR3 nucleotides: TGTGCCAGCAGAGAAAAAGGACAGGGGTTCTACGGGCAGTACTTC. Protein product: CASREKGQGFYGQYF.

The V gene is TRBV3-1, the J gene TRBJ2-1; 9 nucleotides line up with TRBD2. Germline V gene data show CDR1 as LGHDT and CDR2 as YNNKEL (reference sequence). The junction had 7 bases not matched to a gene; V was cut back by 0 bases and J by 4 bases. This CDR3 is 17 amino acids long. CDR3 sequence reads: CASSQDWSGRSYNEQFF. CDR3 sequence (DNA): TGTGCCAGCAGCCAAGATTGGAGCGGGAGGTCATACAATGAGCAGTTCTTC.

This clonotype occurred many times. The V call is TRBV7-9, the J call TRBJ2-5; D remains unclear. The germline CDR1 and CDR2 sequences are SEHNR and FQNEAQ (reference sequence). V shed 0 bases and J shed 5 bases, with 10 bases lying between them. The CDR3 spans 14 residues. The CDR3 coding sequence is TGTGCCAGCAGCTTAGCGGGAAGTGGGGAGACCCAGTACTTC. Translated, it gives CASSLAGSGETQYF.

This clonotype has ten or more counts. This chain links TRBV20-1 with TRBJ2-3, with 8 nucleotides matching TRBD2. This CDR3 spans 15 amino acids. CDR1 and CDR2 (germline): DFQATT, SNEGSKA (reference sequence). The trim removed 3 bases at V and 3 bases at J, leaving 8 bases unmatched. The CDR3 sequence is CSARPSGSRTDTQYF. Here the CDR3 DNA reads TGCAGTGCTAGGCCCAGCGGGAGTAGAACAGATACGCAGTATTTT.

This rearrangement joins TRBV18 to TRBJ1-1; 7 bases fit TRBD1. V lost 3 bases and J lost 4; bases outside the gene matches: 11. The CDR3 length is 16 residues. Germline-derived CDR1 and CDR2 are KGHSH and LQKENI. CDR3 loop: CASSPLDRARVTEAFF. In DNA form, the CDR3 reads TGTGCCAGCTCACCCCTAGACAGGGCCCGGGTCACTGAAGCTTTCTTT.

This clonotype was seen repeatedly, ten times or more. The CDR3 region has the DNA TGTGCCACCAGCAGAGCCCAGTTACCTGAAGCTTTCTTT. Protein: CATSRAQLPEAFF. This chain links TRBV15 with TRBJ1-1; the D is unclear. Germline-derived CDR1 and CDR2 are LNHNV and YYDKDF (reference sequence). Trimming took 1 base from V and 6 from J, leaving 9 bases between them. This CDR3 contains 13 residues.

The V gene is TRBV7-9, the J gene TRBJ1-4; 7 positions agree with TRBD1. CDR1 is SEHNR and CDR2 is FQNEAQ in the germline V gene (reference sequence). The J segment lost 5 bases and the V segment lost 1 base, leaving 4 bases of the junction unmatched. The CDR3 has 15 residues. The CDR3, as DNA: TGTGCCAGCAGCTTAGTAGGGGGCGAGAATGAAAAACTGTTTTTT. Translating gives CASSLVGGENEKLFF.

This chain uses TRBV6-5 with TRBJ1-2; TRBD1 aligns across 9 bases. V gave up 5 bases and J gave up 5 bases; unmatched junction bases: 12. CDR3 length: 16 amino acids. From germline, CDR1 is MNHEY and CDR2 SVGAGI. CDR3 in DNA: TGTGCCAGCAGTATCGACCTGGACAGGGGACATTATGGCTACACCTTC. Protein product: CASSIDLDRGHYGYTF.

There are many counts of this clonotype. This chain joins TRBV2 and TRBJ2-5; 7 bases line up with TRBD2. The germline V gene has CDR1 SNHLY and CDR2 FYNNEI. This CDR3 region has 17 residues. With V trimmed by 7 bases and J by 0 bases, 14 bases remained unmatched. The DNA of the CDR3 is TGTGCCAGCAAAGGCGGGAGAGCTACCTTTAACCAAGAGACCCAGTACTTC. It encodes CASKGGRATFNQETQYF. The full variable domain, rest sourced from reference TRBV2 and TRBJ2-5, is EPEVTQTPSHQVTQMGQEVILRCVPISNHLYFYWYRQILGQKVEFLVSFYNNEISEKSEIFDDQFSVERPDGSNFTLKIRSTKLEDSAMYFCASKGGRATFNQETQYFGPGTRLLVL.

This clonotype was seen only a few times. V gene TRBV12-5 combines with J gene TRBJ1-2, with 8 bases aligning to TRBD1. The CDR3 runs to 12 residues. V was clipped by 5 bases and J by 8 bases; unmatched bases: 4. Germline V gene lookup returns CDR1 LGHNT and CDR2 FRNRAP. In nucleotides, the CDR3 is TGTGCTAGTGGTCAGGGGGCGCAGGGCTACACCTTC. Translating gives CASGQGAQGYTF.

The V call is TRBV15, the J call TRBJ2-7; possible D gene TRBD1, 6 bases. The CDR3 covers 15 residues. Germline V gene sequence: CDR1 LNHNV, CDR2 YYDKDF (reference sequence). The V and J ends lost 2 bases and 5 bases respectively, with 16 bases between them. The CDR3 loop reads CATSRSRSRQDEQYF. The CDR3 DNA follows: TGTGCCACCAGCAGATCCCGGAGCCGACAGGACGAGCAGTACTTC.

This clonotype has ten or more counts. The rearrangement uses TRBV20-1 and TRBJ2-3; TRBD2 aligns across 10 bases. The CDR3 has 13 residues. The junction had 3 bases not matched to a gene; V was cut back by 3 bases and J by 6 bases. From germline, CDR1 is DFQATT and CDR2 SNEGSKA (reference sequence). CDR3 loop: CSASLAGVDTQYF. CDR3 nucleotide sequence: TGCAGTGCTAGTCTAGCGGGAGTGGATACGCAGTATTTT.

This clonotype came up many times. The chain uses TRBV5-1 and TRBJ2-1; D perhaps matches TRBD1 (6 bases). The CDR3 is 14 residues long. From germline, CDR1 is SGHRS and CDR2 YFSETQ. The V gene lost 1 base and the J gene lost 7 bases, with 12 bases spanning the gap. The CDR3 DNA is TGCGCCAGCAGCTTGTTCGGCAGGGGTAATGAGCAGTTCTTC. Encoded protein: CASSLFGRGNEQFF.

The chain's CDR3 is CASSPPGLAGGQQFF. Written as DNA, the CDR3 is TGTGCCAGCAGCCCTCCGGGACTAGCGGGAGGGCAGCAGTTCTTC. V gene TRBV9 combines with J gene TRBJ2-1; TRBD2 aligns across 16 bases. The CDR3 totals 15 residues. V lost 4 bases, J lost 11 bases, and 6 bases stayed unmatched. Germline lookup yields CDR1 SGDLS and CDR2 YYNGEE. Looking up the rest from reference TRBV9 and TRBJ2-1 gives the full variable domain: DSGVTQTPKHLITATGQRVTLRCSPRSGDLSVYWYQQSLDQGLQFLIQYYNGEERAKGNILERFSAQQFPDLHSELNLSSLELGDSALYFCASSPPGLAGGQQFFGPGTRLTVL.

This clonotype was recorded many times. The chain joins TRBV28 to TRBJ1-1, with TRBD1 matching over 8 bases. Trimming cost V 4 bases and J 4 bases; bases outside gene matches: 5. Germline values: CDR1 MDHEN, CDR2 SYDVKM. CDR3 length: 14 amino acids. CDR3 amino acids: CASSSDREVTEAFF. For the CDR3, the DNA is TGTGCCAGCAGTTCGGACAGGGAGGTCACTGAAGCTTTCTTT.

The V and J genes are TRBV6-5 and TRBJ2-3; TRBD2 matches at 7 bases. Trimming removed 0 bases from V and 2 bases from J; junction bases left unmatched: 11. In germline, CDR1 is MNHEY, CDR2 SVGAGI. The CDR3 covers 18 residues. CDR3 amino acids: CASSYSPSRERATDTQYF. CDR3 nucleotide sequence: TGTGCCAGCAGTTACTCGCCCTCGCGGGAGAGGGCCACAGATACGCAGTATTTT.

This clonotype was counted ten times or more. J is TRBJ1-5 and V is TRBV28, with D possibly TRBD1 on 5 matching bases. Germline CDR1 and CDR2: MDHEN and SYDVKM. The V and J ends lost 4 bases and 2 bases respectively, with 12 bases between them. This CDR3 contains 15 residues. The CDR3 DNA reads TGTGCCAGCAGTTCATTCAGGGTTGGCAATCAGCCCCAGCATTTT. Translating it yields CASSSFRVGNQPQHF.

A few counts support this clonotype. The chain has TRBV4-3 and TRBJ2-7, with 11 bases fitting TRBD2. Trimming cost V 2 bases and J 3 bases; bases outside gene matches: 3. The germline CDR1 and CDR2 sequences are LGHNA and YSLEER. This CDR3 spans 15 amino acids. CDR3 DNA sequence: TGCGCCAGCAGCCAATCGACTAGCGGGATCTACGAGCAGTACTTC. This sequence encodes CASSQSTSGIYEQYF.

This clonotype was counted many times. This chain joins TRBV7-9 and TRBJ2-5, with a tentative D call TRBD2 (7 bases). This CDR3 has 15 amino acids. The ends were cut back, 4 bases at V and 4 bases at J, with 16 bases in the middle. CDR1 is SEHNR, CDR2 FQNEAQ, per germline (reference sequence). CDR3 sequence reads: CASSWKRGGLETQYF. Here the CDR3 DNA reads TGTGCCAGCAGCTGGAAAAGGGGGGGTCTAGAGACCCAGTACTTC.

This clonotype occurred many times. This chain uses TRBV30 with TRBJ2-5; 15 bases align to TRBD2. This CDR3 has 15 residues. The ends lost 1 base at V and 5 bases at J; junction bases unmatched: 2. Germline CDR1 and CDR2: GTSNPN and SVGIG (reference sequence). CDR3 amino acids: CAWSEGTSGRETQYF. In DNA form, the CDR3 reads TGTGCCTGGAGTGAGGGGACTAGCGGGAGGGAGACCCAGTACTTC.

V gene TRBV29-1 combines with J gene TRBJ1-1, with 7 bases fitting TRBD1. Germline values: CDR1 SQVTM, CDR2 ANQGSEA. V was clipped by 6 bases and J by 2 bases; unmatched bases: 3. The CDR3 covers 12 residues. In nucleotides, the CDR3 is TGCAGCGTCGACAGGGCCAACACTGAAGCTTTCTTT. Protein sequence: CSVDRANTEAFF.

V gene TRBV6-1 combines with J gene TRBJ2-5; 8 positions match TRBD1. V dropped 6 bases and J dropped 4; count of bases not matched to a gene: 7. The CDR3 covers 14 residues. Germline CDR1 is MNHNS and CDR2 is SASEGT. CDR3 coding DNA: TGTGCCAGCAGCGGACAGGGCAAAGGAGAGACCCAGTACTTC. Its protein product is CASSGQGKGETQYF.

As concerns this clonotype: This may be a read error: a much more frequent sequence differs by one nucleotide. The rearrangement uses TRBV20-1 and TRBJ2-3, with D unclear. Trimming stripped 7 bases from V and 2 bases from J, with 13 bases between. Germline CDR1 is DFQATT and CDR2 is SNEGSKA (reference sequence). This CDR3 has 13 amino acids. CDR3 loop: CSGEARITDTQYF. CDR3 nucleotide sequence: TGCAGTGGGGAAGCGAGAATCACAGATACGCAGTATTTT.

There are a few counts of this clonotype. The CDR3 spells CASSQEAVSYEQYF. In nucleotides, the CDR3 is TGCGCCAGCAGCCAAGAGGCTGTATCCTACGAGCAGTACTTC. The chain carries TRBV4-3 and TRBJ2-7; D gene unclear. Trimming left V 0 bases short and J 1 base short, with 7 bases between. Looked up from germline, CDR1 is LGHNA and CDR2 is YSLEER. This CDR3 has 14 residues.

This clonotype was detected many times. This rearrangement joins TRBV24-1 to TRBJ2-6; perhaps TRBD1 as D (6 bases). The V gene's germline CDR1 is KGHDR and CDR2 SFDVKD. This CDR3 comprises 16 residues. The ends were cut back, 4 bases at V and 2 bases at J, with 11 bases in the middle. CDR3 in amino acids: CATSEMTGTGANVLTF. The CDR3 bases are TGTGCCACCAGTGAAATGACAGGAACTGGGGCCAACGTCCTGACTTTC.